Listed below are T cell receptor beta chains from one sample, sequenced in a study of human T cells and chemical hapten exposure. TCRdb fed the RACE reads into MiXCR, producing one record per CDR3 protein. The sample gives tens of thousands of distinct CDR3 sequences, nearly 10% of which show up once; less than 4.5% is in the top ten. The input for sequencing was whole blood, taken in connection with sensitization to the hapten diphenylcyclopropenone (DPC). The receptors here all came from a woman in her thirties or forties with alopecia areata. Some clones in this sample may be carry-over from other donors' samples. The CDR3 runs from the conserved cysteine through the conserved F or W. A D gene is named only where the DNA matches it firmly. Clone size is given for some rows only: seen once, a few or many times, or a class if the clone is expanded.

CDR3 length: 15
clone size: many
J gene: TRBJ2-6
V gene: TRBV12-3/TRBV12-4
D gene: NA
CDR3 protein: CASSVHGRGANVLTF
CDR3 DNA: TGTGCCAGCAGTGTACACGGTAGAGGGGCCAACGTCCTGACTTTC

CDR3 length: 15
clone size: NA
J gene: TRBJ2-7
V gene: TRBV3-1
D gene: TRBD1
CDR3 protein: CASSARTGKGSEQYF
CDR3 DNA: TGTGCCAGCAGCGCAAGGACAGGGAAGGGGTCCGAGCAGTACTTC

CDR3 length: 16
clone size: few
J gene: TRBJ1-2
V gene: TRBV3-1
D gene: TRBD1
CDR3 protein: CASSQEWDRGNYGYTF
CDR3 DNA: TGTGCCAGCAGCCAAGAGTGGGACAGGGGGAACTATGGCTACACCTTC

CDR3 length: 14
clone size: many
J gene: TRBJ2-5
V gene: TRBV4-3
D gene: NA
CDR3 protein: CASSQGVGGETQYF
CDR3 DNA: TGCGCCAGCAGCCAAGGGGTAGGGGGAGAGACCCAGTACTTC

CDR3 length: 13
clone size: many
J gene: TRBJ1-2
V gene: TRBV7-3
D gene: NA
CDR3 protein: CASSLKGGYGYTF
CDR3 DNA: TGTGCCAGCAGCTTAAAAGGGGGCTATGGCTACACCTTC

CDR3 length: 12
clone size: few
J gene: TRBJ1-5
V gene: TRBV9
D gene: NA
CDR3 protein: CASSGGGQPQHF
CDR3 DNA: TGTGCCAGCAGCGGCGGGGGTCAGCCCCAGCATTTT

CDR3 length: 17
clone size: few
J gene: TRBJ1-1
V gene: TRBV19
D gene: NA
CDR3 protein: CASSILPGGHDHTEAFF
CDR3 DNA: TGTGCCAGTAGTATATTGCCGGGAGGACATGACCACACTGAAGCTTTCTTT

CDR3 length: 12
clone size: many
J gene: TRBJ2-7
V gene: TRBV7-8
D gene: NA
CDR3 protein: CASSFTGYEQYF
CDR3 DNA: TGTGCCAGCAGCTTTACGGGCTACGAGCAGTACTTC

CDR3 length: 13
clone size: few
J gene: TRBJ1-2
V gene: TRBV30
D gene: NA
CDR3 protein: CARRGRENYGYTF
CDR3 DNA: TGTGCCCGACGGGGCAGGGAGAACTATGGCTACACCTTC

CDR3 length: 17
clone size: many
J gene: TRBJ2-7
V gene: TRBV6-5
D gene: NA
CDR3 protein: CASSRDSRSLSSYEQYF
CDR3 DNA: TGTGCCAGCAGTCGGGACTCACGAAGCCTTAGCTCCTACGAGCAGTACTTC

CDR3 length: 15
clone size: few
J gene: TRBJ1-1
V gene: TRBV6-5
D gene: NA
CDR3 protein: CASSYSTNMNTEAFF
CDR3 DNA: TGTGCCAGCAGTTACTCTACGAACATGAACACTGAAGCTTTCTTT

CDR3 length: 15
clone size: many
J gene: TRBJ1-1
V gene: TRBV7-9
D gene: NA
CDR3 protein: CASSPRPTANTEAFF
CDR3 DNA: TGTGCCAGCAGCCCCAGGCCGACAGCTAACACTGAAGCTTTCTTT

CDR3 length: 14
clone size: many
J gene: TRBJ1-2
V gene: TRBV5-4
D gene: NA
CDR3 protein: CASSLGGRDYGYTF
CDR3 DNA: TGTGCCAGCAGCCTGGGGGGAAGAGACTATGGCTACACCTTC

CDR3 length: 18
clone size: many
J gene: TRBJ2-3
V gene: TRBV7-6
D gene: TRBD2
CDR3 protein: CASSPALAGEYHTDTQYF
CDR3 DNA: TGTGCCAGCAGCCCTGCACTAGCGGGGGAGTACCACACAGATACGCAGTATTTT

CDR3 length: 14
clone size: many
J gene: TRBJ1-6
V gene: TRBV10-1
D gene: NA
CDR3 protein: CASSVGSYNSPLHF
CDR3 DNA: TGCGCCAGCAGCGTGGGCTCCTATAATTCACCCCTCCACTTT

CDR3 length: 16
clone size: many
J gene: TRBJ1-5
V gene: TRBV4-3
D gene: NA
CDR3 protein: CASSQDSGGGNQPQHF
CDR3 DNA: TGCGCCAGCAGCCAAGATTCCGGGGGCGGCAATCAGCCCCAGCATTTT

CDR3 length: 13
clone size: few
J gene: TRBJ1-2
V gene: TRBV6-2/TRBV6-3
D gene: TRBD1
CDR3 protein: CASRDRGDYGYTF
CDR3 DNA: TGTGCCAGCAGAGACAGGGGGGATTATGGCTACACCTTC

CDR3 length: 11
clone size: many
J gene: TRBJ1-1
V gene: TRBV7-9
D gene: NA
CDR3 protein: CASSFAGEAFF
CDR3 DNA: TGTGCCAGCAGCTTTGCGGGGGAAGCTTTCTTT

CDR3 length: 12
clone size: many
J gene: TRBJ1-5
V gene: TRBV29-1
D gene: NA
CDR3 protein: CSVSDHNQPQHF
CDR3 DNA: TGCAGCGTTTCAGATCACAATCAGCCCCAGCATTTT

CDR3 length: 13
clone size: few
J gene: TRBJ1-1
V gene: TRBV11-2
D gene: NA
CDR3 protein: CASSLGDRRAAFF
CDR3 DNA: TGTGCCAGCAGCTTAGGGGACCGGCGGGCCGCTTTCTTT

CDR3 length: 13
clone size: NA
J gene: TRBJ1-5
V gene: TRBV6-4
D gene: NA
CDR3 protein: CASSSEEDQPQHF
CDR3 DNA: TGTGCCAGCAGCTCTGAAGAGGATCAGCCCCAGCATTTT

CDR3 length: 16
clone size: many
J gene: TRBJ1-6
V gene: TRBV27
D gene: NA
CDR3 protein: CASSYLLDGGNSPLHF
CDR3 DNA: TGTGCCAGCAGTTACCTTCTGGACGGGGGAAATTCACCCCTCCACTTT

CDR3 length: 14
clone size: NA
J gene: TRBJ2-3
V gene: TRBV4-3
D gene: NA
CDR3 protein: CASSGGLEADTQYF
CDR3 DNA: TGCGCCAGCAGCGGGGGGTTGGAGGCAGATACGCAGTATTTT

CDR3 length: 12
clone size: few
J gene: TRBJ2-1
V gene: TRBV12-3/TRBV12-4
D gene: NA
CDR3 protein: CASSFRVNEQFF
CDR3 DNA: TGTGCCAGCAGTTTCAGGGTGAATGAGCAGTTCTTC

CDR3 length: 16
clone size: few
J gene: TRBJ2-1
V gene: TRBV2
D gene: NA
CDR3 protein: CASSTPWGGRDNEQFF
CDR3 DNA: TGTGCCAGCAGTACCCCCTGGGGGGGCCGAGATAATGAGCAGTTCTTC

CDR3 length: 13
clone size: NA
J gene: TRBJ1-1
V gene: TRBV6-1
D gene: NA
CDR3 protein: CATVLKGDTEAFF
CDR3 DNA: TGTGCCACCGTTCTGAAGGGGGACACTGAAGCTTTCTTT

CDR3 length: 14
clone size: few
J gene: TRBJ1-3
V gene: TRBV5-6
D gene: NA
CDR3 protein: CASSFGFSGNTIYF
CDR3 DNA: TGTGCCAGCAGCTTTGGGTTCTCTGGAAACACCATATATTTT

CDR3 length: 13
clone size: few
J gene: TRBJ2-3
V gene: TRBV7-9
D gene: NA
CDR3 protein: CASSSERRDTQYF
CDR3 DNA: TGTGCCAGCAGCTCCGAGCGGAGAGATACGCAGTATTTT

CDR3 length: 15
clone size: many
J gene: TRBJ2-1
V gene: TRBV12-3/TRBV12-4
D gene: TRBD1
CDR3 protein: CASSFRQGGSNEQFF
CDR3 DNA: TGTGCCAGCAGTTTTAGACAGGGGGGTTCCAATGAGCAGTTCTTC

CDR3 length: 15
clone size: many
J gene: TRBJ2-7
V gene: TRBV6-6
D gene: TRBD2
CDR3 protein: CASSYDSSGGYEQYF
CDR3 DNA: TGTGCCAGCAGTTATGATAGTAGCGGGGGGTACGAGCAGTACTTC

CDR3 length: 14
clone size: NA
J gene: TRBJ1-5
V gene: TRBV20-1
D gene: NA
CDR3 protein: CSARGQFSYQPQHF
CDR3 DNA: TGCAGTGCTAGAGGCCAGTTTTCGTATCAGCCCCAGCATTTT

CDR3 length: 14
clone size: many
J gene: TRBJ2-7
V gene: TRBV6-6
D gene: TRBD1
CDR3 protein: CASSGQGTAYEQYF
CDR3 DNA: TGTGCCAGCAGCGGACAGGGGACTGCCTACGAGCAGTACTTC

CDR3 length: 15
clone size: few
J gene: TRBJ1-6
V gene: TRBV7-9
D gene: TRBD1
CDR3 protein: CASSPGTGRNSPLHF
CDR3 DNA: TGTGCCAGCAGCCCAGGGACAGGGCGGAATTCACCCCTCCACTTT

CDR3 length: 16
clone size: few
J gene: TRBJ1-6
V gene: TRBV9
D gene: TRBD1
CDR3 protein: CASSVGGGQPNSPLHF
CDR3 DNA: TGTGCCAGCAGCGTAGGCGGGGGACAGCCTAATTCACCCCTCCACTTT

CDR3 length: 17
clone size: many
J gene: TRBJ1-1
V gene: TRBV18
D gene: NA
CDR3 protein: CASSPPGGGRMNTEAFF
CDR3 DNA: TGTGCCAGCTCACCACCGGGAGGAGGTCGTATGAACACTGAAGCTTTCTTT

CDR3 length: 13
clone size: many
J gene: TRBJ2-1
V gene: TRBV2
D gene: NA
CDR3 protein: CASSEVGYNEQFF
CDR3 DNA: TGTGCCAGCAGTGAAGTAGGATACAATGAGCAGTTCTTC

CDR3 length: 13
clone size: few
J gene: TRBJ2-7
V gene: TRBV12-5
D gene: NA
CDR3 protein: CDPSRHSTYEQYF
CDR3 DNA: TGTGACCCGTCCAGGCATTCCACCTACGAGCAGTACTTC

CDR3 length: 15
clone size: many
J gene: TRBJ1-1
V gene: TRBV29-1
D gene: TRBD1
CDR3 protein: CSAYSVGQGRTEAFF
CDR3 DNA: TGCAGCGCCTACTCCGTGGGACAGGGCCGCACTGAAGCTTTCTTT

CDR3 length: 13
clone size: NA
J gene: TRBJ2-7
V gene: TRBV6-5
D gene: NA
CDR3 protein: CASRTRGEYEQYF
CDR3 DNA: TGTGCCAGCAGGACAAGGGGCGAGTACGAGCAGTACTTC

CDR3 length: 14
clone size: NA
J gene: TRBJ1-1
V gene: TRBV6-2/TRBV6-3
D gene: NA
CDR3 protein: CATKPDNVNTEAFF
CDR3 DNA: TGTGCCACTAAACCAGACAACGTGAACACTGAAGCTTTCTTT

CDR3 length: 13
clone size: many
J gene: TRBJ1-5
V gene: TRBV7-6
D gene: NA
CDR3 protein: CASSLGGSQPQHF
CDR3 DNA: TGTGCCAGCAGCTTAGGCGGGAGTCAGCCCCAGCATTTT

CDR3 length: 14
clone size: few
J gene: TRBJ1-3
V gene: TRBV29-1
D gene: TRBD1
CDR3 protein: CSVLDRGRGNTIYF
CDR3 DNA: TGCAGCGTTCTCGACAGGGGACGCGGAAACACCATATATTTT

CDR3 length: 18
clone size: few
J gene: TRBJ2-4
V gene: TRBV7-2
D gene: TRBD1
CDR3 protein: CASSLAGPTGGGMDIQYF
CDR3 DNA: TGTGCCAGCAGCTTAGCTGGCCCGACAGGGGGCGGAATGGACATTCAGTACTTC

CDR3 length: 17
clone size: many
J gene: TRBJ2-3
V gene: TRBV4-3
D gene: NA
CDR3 protein: CASSQDLGGPVTDTQYF
CDR3 DNA: TGCGCCAGCAGCCAAGATTTGGGGGGGCCGGTCACAGATACGCAGTATTTT